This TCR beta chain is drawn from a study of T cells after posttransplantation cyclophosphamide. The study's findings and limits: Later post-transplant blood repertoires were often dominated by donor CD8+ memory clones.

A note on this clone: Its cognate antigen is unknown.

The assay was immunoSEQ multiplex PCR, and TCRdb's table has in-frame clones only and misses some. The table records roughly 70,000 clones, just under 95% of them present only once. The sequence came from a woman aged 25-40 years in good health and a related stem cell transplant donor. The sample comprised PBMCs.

CDR3 protein: CASSSGTGKSYGYTF. CDR3 nucleotide sequence: TGTGCCAGCAGCTCCGGGACAGGGAAAAGTTATGGCTACACCTTC. The chain combines TRBV7-2 with TRBJ1-2, with 9 bases identical to TRBD1. The germline V gene encodes CDR1 SGHTA and CDR2 FQGNSA. The V gene end was trimmed by 4 bases and the J gene end by 5 bases; junction bases not matched to a gene: 8. The CDR3 is 15 residues long.